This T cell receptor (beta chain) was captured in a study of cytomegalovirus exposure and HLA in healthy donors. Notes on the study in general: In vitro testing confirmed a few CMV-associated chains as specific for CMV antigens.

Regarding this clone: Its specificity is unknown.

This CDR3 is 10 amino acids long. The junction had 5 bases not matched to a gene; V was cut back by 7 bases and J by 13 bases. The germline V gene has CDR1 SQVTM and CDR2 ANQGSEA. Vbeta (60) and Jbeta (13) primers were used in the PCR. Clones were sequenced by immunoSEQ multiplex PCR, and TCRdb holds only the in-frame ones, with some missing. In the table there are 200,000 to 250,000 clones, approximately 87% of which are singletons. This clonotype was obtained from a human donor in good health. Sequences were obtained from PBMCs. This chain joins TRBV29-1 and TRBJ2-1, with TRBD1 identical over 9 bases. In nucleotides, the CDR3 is TGCAGCGCTAGGGACAGGGTCCAGTTCTTC. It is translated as CSARDRVQFF.